This T cell receptor (beta chain) was captured in a study of patients and donors after allogeneic stem cell transplantation. Germline V gives CDR1 SQVTM, CDR2 ANQGSEA. The germline V and J ends were trimmed by 7 bases and 0 bases, with 10 bases remaining between them. The CDR3 extends over 14 amino acids. TCRdb independently ran MiXCR on the RT-PCR reads; one entry per CDR3 protein. The repertoire holds hundreds of thousands of distinct CDR3 sequences, with 38% as singletons. This chain joins TRBV29-1 and TRBJ2-6; D call uncertain. The TCR sequence derives from a human donor who was either an allogeneic HSCT recipient or a stem cell or donor lymphocyte infusion donor (not recorded which). It is not recorded whose cells these are; they may come from a transplant donor. Material for sequencing was blood, either unsorted or a sorted T cell fraction (not recorded which). DNA of the CDR3: TGCAGCGCCACCACGGTCTCTGGGGCCAACGTCCTGACTTTC. Translated, it gives CSATTVSGANVLTF.